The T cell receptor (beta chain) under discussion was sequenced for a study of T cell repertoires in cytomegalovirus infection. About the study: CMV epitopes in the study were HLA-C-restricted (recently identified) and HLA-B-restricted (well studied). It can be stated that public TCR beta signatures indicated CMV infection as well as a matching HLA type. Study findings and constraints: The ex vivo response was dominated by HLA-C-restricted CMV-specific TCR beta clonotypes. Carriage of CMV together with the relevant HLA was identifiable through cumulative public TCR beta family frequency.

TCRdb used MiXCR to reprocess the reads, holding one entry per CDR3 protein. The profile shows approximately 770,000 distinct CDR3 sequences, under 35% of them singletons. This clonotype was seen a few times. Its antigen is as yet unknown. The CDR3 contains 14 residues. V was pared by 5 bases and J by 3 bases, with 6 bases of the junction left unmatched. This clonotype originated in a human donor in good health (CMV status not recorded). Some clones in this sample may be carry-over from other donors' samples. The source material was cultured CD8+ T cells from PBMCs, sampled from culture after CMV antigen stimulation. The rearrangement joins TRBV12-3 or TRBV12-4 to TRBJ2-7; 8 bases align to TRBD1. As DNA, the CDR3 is TGTGCCAGCAGTCAGACAGGGGTTGACTACGAGCAGTACTTC. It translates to CASSQTGVDYEQYF.